These 25 T cell receptor beta chains were sequenced from one sample in a study of cytomegalovirus exposure and HLA in healthy donors. Researchers ran the PCR with 60 Vbeta and 13 Jbeta primers. Sequencing was performed with immunoSEQ multiplex PCR; in TCRdb, only in-frame clones are kept and a portion is missing. In the table there are about 160,000 clones, over 60% of which are singletons. Sequencing was done on a sample of PBMCs. Receptors originate from a woman aged 18 to 35 in good health and CMV-seronegative.

The J gene is TRBJ2-3, the V gene TRBV5-1, with TRBD2 identical over 10 bases. The CDR3 has 17 residues. Germline V gene sequence: CDR1 SGHRS, CDR2 YFSETQ. J lost 3 bases, V lost 1 base, and 8 bases had no gene match. DNA of the CDR3: TGCGCCAGCAGCTTGCGTTTAGCGGGGGGTGCTACAGATACGCAGTATTTT. Translating gives CASSLRLAGGATDTQYF. The whole variable domain, remainder taken from reference TRBV5-1 and TRBJ2-3, is KAGVTQTPRYLIKTRGQQVTLSCSPISGHRSVSWYQQTPGQGLQFLFEYFSETQRNKGNFPGRFSGRQFSNSRSEMNVSTLELGDSALYLCASSLRLAGGATDTQYFGPGTRLTVL.

The chain joins TRBV5-1 to TRBJ1-1; a possible D gene is TRBD1 (6 bases). The length of the CDR3 is 14 residues. Germline values: CDR1 SGHRS, CDR2 YFSETQ. The V end lost 4 bases, the J end lost 5 bases, and 15 bases lay between the germline ends. The CDR3 DNA follows: TGCGCCAGCAGCCGGGACACTGGCGAAACTGAAGCTTTCTTT. Its protein product is CASSRDTGETEAFF.

The chain uses TRBV12-5 and TRBJ1-1; 8 positions match TRBD1. The V gene end was trimmed by 5 bases and the J gene end by 2 bases; junction bases not matched to a gene: 7. Germline V lookup: CDR1 LGHNT, CDR2 FRNRAP. There are 15 residues in the CDR3. CDR3 bases: TGTGCTAGTGGTCAAAATGCAGGGGGCAACACTGAAGCTTTCTTT. Amino acids: CASGQNAGGNTEAFF.

This chain uses TRBV5-1 with TRBJ2-3; TRBD2 might be the D (5 bases). Germline-derived CDR1 and CDR2 are SGHRS and YFSETQ. CDR3 length equals 14 residues. Trimming pared 0 bases from V and 4 bases from J, leaving 9 bases between. The CDR3 nucleotides are TGCGCCAGCAGCTTGGTGGACTGGTCAGATACGCAGTATTTT. Its translation: CASSLVDWSDTQYF.

The gene calls are TRBV5-1 and TRBJ2-2, with TRBD2 matching over 7 bases. The CDR3 consists of 17 residues. Germline-derived CDR1 and CDR2 are SGHRS and YFSETQ. Trimming cost V 0 bases and J 1 base; bases outside gene matches: 6. CDR3 in amino acids: CASSLEGAGVNTGELFF. CDR3 DNA sequence: TGCGCCAGCAGCTTGGAAGGGGCGGGAGTGAACACCGGGGAGCTGTTTTTT.

V is TRBV27 and J is TRBJ1-4; D perhaps matches TRBD1 (6 bases). Germline CDR1 and CDR2: MNHEY and SMNVEV (reference sequence). This CDR3 contains 15 residues. The germline V and J ends were trimmed by 2 bases and 6 bases, with 13 bases remaining between them. The CDR3 sequence is CASSLTGKRDEKLFF. As DNA, the CDR3 is TGTGCCAGCAGTTTAACAGGGAAGCGAGATGAAAAACTGTTTTTT.

The genes are TRBV29-1 and TRBJ2-1, with D perhaps matching TRBD2 (5 bases). This CDR3 has 13 residues. Germline CDR1 and CDR2: SQVTM and ANQGSEA. V was shortened by 7 bases and J by 4 bases, with 14 bases between the two germline ends. The CDR3 nucleotides are TGCAGCGGTGACCTACTAGGATACAATGAGCAGTTCTTC. It translates to CSGDLLGYNEQFF.

The chain couples TRBV10-3 to TRBJ2-5, with D possibly being TRBD1 (5 bases). This CDR3 has 14 residues. The V gene lost 6 bases and the J gene lost 1 base, with 12 bases spanning the gap. Per the germline V gene, CDR1 is ENHRY and CDR2 is SYGVKD. The CDR3 DNA sequence: TGTGCCATCAGCGACGACAGCCGCCAAGAGACCCAGTACTTC. Translation gives CAISDDSRQETQYF.

This chain connects TRBV5-1 to TRBJ1-1, with 7 bases fitting TRBD1. Germline CDR1 SGHRS, CDR2 YFSETQ. V shed 4 bases and J 2 bases; nucleotides not matched to a gene: 17. There are 18 residues in the CDR3. The CDR3 loop is CASSLAAGGRRFNTEAFF. The CDR3 DNA reads TGCGCCAGCAGCCTGGCAGCAGGGGGGCGAAGGTTTAACACTGAAGCTTTCTTT. The full variable domain, in which reference TRBV5-1 and TRBJ1-1 provide the parts outside the CDR3, is KAGVTQTPRYLIKTRGQQVTLSCSPISGHRSVSWYQQTPGQGLQFLFEYFSETQRNKGNFPGRFSGRQFSNSRSEMNVSTLELGDSALYLCASSLAAGGRRFNTEAFFGQGTRLTVV.

This sequence joins TRBV7-9 and TRBJ2-7; a possible D gene is TRBD1 (5 bases). The CDR3 runs 14 residues. The V gene lost 1 base and the J gene lost 2 bases, with 9 bases spanning the gap. Germline CDR1 and CDR2: SEHNR and FQNEAQ (reference sequence). CDR3 region: CASSLEGPTYEQYF. As DNA, the CDR3 is TGTGCCAGCAGCTTAGAGGGGCCCACCTACGAGCAGTACTTC. Combining the CDR3 with reference TRBV7-9 and TRBJ2-7 gives the whole variable domain DTGVSQNPRHKITKRGQNVTFRCDPISEHNRLYWYRQTLGQGPEFLTYFQNEAQLEKSRLLSDRFSAERPKGSFSTLEIQRTEQGDSAMYLCASSLEGPTYEQYFGPGTRLTVT.

There are a few counts of this clone. The chain combines TRBV7-3 with TRBJ2-3; TRBD2 aligns across 7 bases. Germline V CDR1 and CDR2: SGHTA, FQGTGA. The V gene end was trimmed by 3 bases and the J gene end by 6 bases; junction bases not matched to a gene: 6. The CDR3 covers 14 residues. CDR3 nucleotide sequence: TGTGCCAGCAGCTTCGGGGGGATTCTGGATACGCAGTATTTT. As protein: CASSFGGILDTQYF.

The V and J genes are TRBV6-5 and TRBJ2-5; 7 nucleotides line up with TRBD1. TRBJ2-7 explains the end of the DNA better; the J call may be wrong. The CDR3 length is 15 residues. Germline CDR1 is MNHEY and CDR2 is SVGAGI. The CDR3 DNA sequence: TGTGCCAGCAGTTACTCGACAGGGTCCTCCTACGAGCAGTACTTC. It codes for CASSYSTGSSYEQYF.

CDR3 in amino acids: CASSEDQGRGSGYTF. CDR3 nucleotide sequence: TGTGCCAGCAGTGAAGATCAGGGGCGCGGTAGTGGCTACACCTTC. The gene calls are TRBV6-1 and TRBJ1-2, with a tentative D call TRBD1 (6 bases). Germline V CDR1 and CDR2: MNHNS, SASEGT. The CDR3 runs 15 residues. V was shortened by 1 base and J by 7 bases, with 16 bases between the two germline ends.

J is TRBJ2-2 and V is TRBV6-5; no clear D. Germline V gene sequence: CDR1 MNHEY, CDR2 SVGAGI. Trimming took 0 bases from V and 4 from J, leaving 9 bases between them. The CDR3 consists of 15 residues. The CDR3 DNA sequence: TGTGCCAGCAGTTACTCGTACAGTGTCACCGGGGAGCTGTTTTTT. It translates to CASSYSYSVTGELFF.

This clone appeared once. This chain connects TRBV7-9 to TRBJ1-1; D remains ambiguous. CDR1 is SEHNR, CDR2 FQNEAQ, per germline (reference sequence). The CDR3 runs 13 residues. V gave up 6 bases and J gave up 3 bases, with 11 bases separating them. The CDR3 coding sequence is TGTGCCAGCAGAGAAATGGAGCACACTGAAGCTTTCTTT. This encodes CASREMEHTEAFF. The whole variable domain, remainder taken from reference TRBV7-9 and TRBJ1-1, is DTGVSQNPRHKITKRGQNVTFRCDPISEHNRLYWYRQTLGQGPEFLTYFQNEAQLEKSRLLSDRFSAERPKGSFSTLEIQRTEQGDSAMYLCASREMEHTEAFFGQGTRLTVV.

This clone was found a few times. The V and J genes are TRBV27 and TRBJ2-1; 7 bases map to TRBD1. There are 16 residues in the CDR3. Unmatched junction bases numbered 15, after V lost 6 bases and J lost 7 bases. The germline V gene has CDR1 MNHEY and CDR2 SMNVEV (reference sequence). The CDR3: CASRTRKGARGNEQFF. DNA of the CDR3: TGTGCCAGCAGGACGAGGAAGGGGGCGCGAGGGAATGAGCAGTTCTTC.

V is TRBV5-6 and J is TRBJ1-4; 8 bases are a match to TRBD1. J was trimmed by 7 bases and V by 4 bases; bases with no gene match: 6. CDR3 length: 14 residues. Looked up from germline, CDR1 is SGHDT and CDR2 is YYEEEE. CDR3: CASSRGQGTEKLFF. As DNA, the CDR3 is TGTGCCAGCAGCAGAGGACAGGGAACTGAAAAACTGTTTTTT.

The chain employs TRBV9 and TRBJ1-3, with D perhaps TRBD1 (5 bases). Germline-derived CDR1 and CDR2 are SGDLS and YYNGEE. V was cut by 0 bases and J by 2 bases, with 12 bases left in between. CDR3 length: 16 amino acids. In DNA form, the CDR3 reads TGTGCCAGCAGCGTAGACCACAGGCCACCTGGAAACACCATATATTTT. This gives the protein CASSVDHRPPGNTIYF.

V gene TRBV5-6 combines with J gene TRBJ1-3, with a tentative D call TRBD1 (6 bases). The CDR3 length is 15 residues. The germline V and J ends were trimmed by 4 bases and 4 bases, with 15 bases remaining between them. Germline CDR1 and CDR2: SGHDT and YYEEEE. The chain's CDR3 is CASSLSSQGGNTIYF. The CDR3 DNA reads TGTGCCAGCAGCCTCTCTTCCCAGGGGGGAAACACCATATATTTT.

The chain is built from TRBV7-8 and TRBJ1-4; a possible D gene is TRBD1 (6 bases). V was pared by 3 bases and J by 4 bases, with 9 bases between. Germline V CDR1 and CDR2: SGHVS, FQNEAQ. CDR3 length: 14 amino acids. Here the CDR3 DNA reads TGTGCCAGCAGCTTGGGGGCTTATAATGAAAAACTGTTTTTT. Translation: CASSLGAYNEKLFF.

The chain couples TRBV30 to TRBJ1-1; D is unclear. Germline CDR1 is GTSNPN and CDR2 is SVGIG (reference sequence). The CDR3 sequence is 16 residues long. Trimming removed 0 bases at V and 6 bases at J, with 20 bases between. DNA of the CDR3: TGTGCCTGGAGTGTACGTCAAGGTTATGGAGTCGCTGAAGCTTTCTTT. Protein: CAWSVRQGYGVAEAFF.

The chain couples TRBV4-1 to TRBJ1-1; D uncertain. Per the germline V gene, CDR1 is MGHRA and CDR2 is YSYEKL. The CDR3 is 12 amino acids. V gave up 8 bases and J gave up 2 bases, with 9 bases separating them. The CDR3 DNA is TGCGCCAGCGCCGGGAGAAACACTGAAGCTTTCTTT. Translation gives CASAGRNTEAFF.

This chain connects TRBV9 to TRBJ1-1, with 10 bases matching TRBD1. V shed 3 bases, J shed 3 bases, and the junction held 5 bases outside the gene matches. The length of the CDR3 is 15 residues. Germline loops: CDR1 SGDLS, CDR2 YYNGEE. The CDR3 DNA reads TGTGCCAGCAGCGCCTCCGGGACAGGGGACACTGAAGCTTTCTTT. This sequence encodes CASSASGTGDTEAFF. The whole variable domain, remainder taken from reference TRBV9 and TRBJ1-1, is DSGVTQTPKHLITATGQRVTLRCSPRSGDLSVYWYQQSLDQGLQFLIQYYNGEERAKGNILERFSAQQFPDLHSELNLSSLELGDSALYFCASSASGTGDTEAFFGQGTRLTVV.

The chain recombines TRBV21-1 with TRBJ2-1; the table names TRBD2, a call not compared with the DNA. TRBV21-1 is flagged as a pseudogene. This CDR3 is 17 amino acids long. CDR3 protein: CASSKEIRGSFDNEQFF. DNA of the CDR3: TGTGCCAGCAGCAAAGAGATTCGAGGGAGTTTTGACAATGAGCAGTTCTTC.

This clone was detected a few times. The chain uses TRBV4-1 and TRBJ2-7; TRBD1 matches at 7 bases. V shed 2 bases and J 4 bases; nucleotides not matched to a gene: 11. Germline-derived CDR1 and CDR2 are MGHRA and YSYEKL. The CDR3 runs to 16 residues. This CDR3 is CASSQPYRDRLYEQYF. For the CDR3, the DNA is TGCGCCAGCAGCCAACCTTACCGGGACAGACTATACGAGCAGTACTTC.